This T cell receptor beta chain was identified during a study of blood T cells in healthy people across ages. The study recruited healthy Caucasian donors from Russia who were aged roughly 6 to 100. A second PCR, run for about 7 to 12 cycles, used a sample-barcoded 5' primer plus a J-beta primer mix. TCRdb passed the 5' RACE reads through MiXCR, listing each CDR3 protein once. This sample carries 1.5 million to 2 million distinct CDR3 sequences, about 50% of them seen once, and the ten largest clones take around 2.1%. Losses at the gene ends were 4 bases for V and 8 bases for J; bases not matched to a gene: 8. CDR1 SGHTA and CDR2 FQGNSA come from the germline V gene. CDR3 length: 15 residues.

Sequencing was performed on blood. The chain recombines TRBV7-2 with TRBJ2-4; 10 bases align to TRBD1. This sequence was found in a woman in her forties in good health. CDR3 sequence: CASSSQLGTGDIQYF. Written as DNA, the CDR3 is TGTGCCAGCAGCTCCCAGTTGGGGACAGGGGACATTCAGTACTTC.